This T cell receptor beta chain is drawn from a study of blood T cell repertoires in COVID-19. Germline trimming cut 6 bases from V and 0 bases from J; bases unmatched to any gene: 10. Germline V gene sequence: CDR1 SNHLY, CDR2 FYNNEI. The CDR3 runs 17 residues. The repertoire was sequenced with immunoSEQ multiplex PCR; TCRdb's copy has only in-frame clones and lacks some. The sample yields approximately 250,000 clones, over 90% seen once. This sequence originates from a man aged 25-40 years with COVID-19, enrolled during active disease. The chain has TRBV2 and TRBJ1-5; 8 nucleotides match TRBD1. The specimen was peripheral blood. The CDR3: CASRADRGPYSNQPQHF. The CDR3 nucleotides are TGTGCCAGCAGGGCTGACAGGGGCCCTTATAGCAATCAGCCCCAGCATTTT.